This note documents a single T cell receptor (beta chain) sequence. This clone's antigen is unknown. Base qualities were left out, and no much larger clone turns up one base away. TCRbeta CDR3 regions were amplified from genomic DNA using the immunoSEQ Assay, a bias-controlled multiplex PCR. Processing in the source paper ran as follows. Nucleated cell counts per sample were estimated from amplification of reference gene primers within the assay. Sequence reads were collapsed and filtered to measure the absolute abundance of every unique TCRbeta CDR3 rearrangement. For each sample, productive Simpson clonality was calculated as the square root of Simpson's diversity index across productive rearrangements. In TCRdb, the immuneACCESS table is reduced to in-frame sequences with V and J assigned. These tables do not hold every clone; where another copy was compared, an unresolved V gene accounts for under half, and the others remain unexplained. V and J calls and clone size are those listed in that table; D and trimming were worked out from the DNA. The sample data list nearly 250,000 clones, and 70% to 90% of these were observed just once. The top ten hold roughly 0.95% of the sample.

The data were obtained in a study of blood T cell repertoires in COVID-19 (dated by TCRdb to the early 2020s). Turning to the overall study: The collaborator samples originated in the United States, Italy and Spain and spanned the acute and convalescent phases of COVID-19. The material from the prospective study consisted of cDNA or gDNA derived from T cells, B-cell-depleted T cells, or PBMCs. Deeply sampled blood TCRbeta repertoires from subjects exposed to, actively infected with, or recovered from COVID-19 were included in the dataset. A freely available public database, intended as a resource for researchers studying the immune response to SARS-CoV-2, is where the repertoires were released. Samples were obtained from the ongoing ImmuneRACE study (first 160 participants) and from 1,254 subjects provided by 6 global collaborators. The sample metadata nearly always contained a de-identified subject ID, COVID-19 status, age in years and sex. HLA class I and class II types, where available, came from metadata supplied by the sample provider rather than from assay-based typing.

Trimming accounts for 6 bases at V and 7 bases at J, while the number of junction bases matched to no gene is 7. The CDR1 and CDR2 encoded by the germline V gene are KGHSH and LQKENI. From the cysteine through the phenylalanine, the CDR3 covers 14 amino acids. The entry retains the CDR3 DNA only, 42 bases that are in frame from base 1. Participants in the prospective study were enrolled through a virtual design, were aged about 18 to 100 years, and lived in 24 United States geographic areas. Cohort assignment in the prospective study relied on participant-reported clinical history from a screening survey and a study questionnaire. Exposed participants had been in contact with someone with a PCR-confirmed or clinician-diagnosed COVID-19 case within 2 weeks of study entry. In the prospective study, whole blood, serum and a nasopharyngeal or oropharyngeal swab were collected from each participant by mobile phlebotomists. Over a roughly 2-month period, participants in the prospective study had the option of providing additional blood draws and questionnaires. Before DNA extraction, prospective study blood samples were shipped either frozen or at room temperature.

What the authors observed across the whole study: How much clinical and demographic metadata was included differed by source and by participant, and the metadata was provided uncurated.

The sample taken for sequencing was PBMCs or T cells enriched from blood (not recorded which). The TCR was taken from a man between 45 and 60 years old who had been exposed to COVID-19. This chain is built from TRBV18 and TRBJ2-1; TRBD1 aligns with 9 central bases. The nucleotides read TGTGCCAGCTCTAGGGACAGGGTCTGGAATGAGCAGTTCTTC. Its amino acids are CASSRDRVWNEQFF. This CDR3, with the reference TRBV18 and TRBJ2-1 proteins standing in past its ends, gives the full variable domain NAGVMQNPRHLVRRRGQEARLRCSPMKGHSHVYWYRQLPEEGLKFMVYLQKENIIDESGMPKERFSAEFPKEGPSILRIQQVVRGDSAAYFCASSRDRVWNEQFFGPGTRLTVL.